This T cell receptor beta chain was sequenced for a study of shared clonotypes between healthy human individuals. This CDR3 has 17 amino acids. Germline loops: CDR1 SGHNT, CDR2 YYREEE (reference sequence). Trimming took 0 bases from V and 4 from J; bases not matched to a gene: 6. Clones were sequenced by immunoSEQ multiplex PCR, and TCRdb holds only the in-frame ones, with some missing. The sample holds approximately 2,000,000 clones; 93% are singletons and the top ten take 1.5% to 2%. Terminally differentiated effector memory CD45RA+ cells were excluded from the naive CD8 cells, which were CD45RO-negative and positively selected for CCR7.

The sample was naive CD8+ T cells from PBMCs. The chain combines TRBV5-4 with TRBJ2-3; 12 nucleotides match TRBD2. This clonotype was sampled from a man younger than 35 in good health. Some clones in this sample may be carry-over from other donors' samples. DNA for the CDR3: TGTGCCAGCAGCTTGGGTCAGACTAGCGGGAGTTCAGATACGCAGTATTTT. Residues: CASSLGQTSGSSDTQYF.